This is a list of T cell receptor beta chains from one sample in a study of CXCR3-negative and CXCR3-positive naive CD8 T cells. TCRdb reanalyzed the 5' RACE reads, giving one entry per CDR3 protein sequence and no DNA. In total, the table holds approximately 130,000 distinct CDR3 sequences. The specimen sequenced was naive CXCR3+ CD8+ T cells from blood. These receptors all stem from a human donor in good health. Some clones in this sample may be carry-over from other donors' samples. Both conserved end residues are part of each CDR3.

V gene	J gene	CDR3 protein
TRBV7-9	TRBJ2-2	CASSLLLAGVPGELFF
TRBV29-1	TRBJ2-7	CSVVPSSTGEQYF
TRBV12-3/TRBV12-4	TRBJ2-7	CATQRRPDYEQYF
TRBV28	TRBJ1-5	CASSFWQIGQPQHF
TRBV29-1	TRBJ1-1	CSSAGYNTEAFF
TRBV7-2	TRBJ2-2	CASSRTFSGELFF
TRBV7-9	TRBJ2-5	CASSSDRAALGTQYF
TRBV20-1	TRBJ2-1	CSARDFRADEQFF
TRBV5-1	TRBJ1-5	CASSLDLGDQPQHF
TRBV4-1	TRBJ2-2	CASSQGQGVTSGELFF
TRBV20-1	TRBJ1-6	CSAREAGQENSPLHF
TRBV7-9	TRBJ2-5	CASSPSIAEAGETQYF
TRBV10-2	TRBJ2-7	CASSGGGSYEQYF
TRBV7-9	TRBJ1-4	CASSSNEQVFTNEKLFF
TRBV7-9	TRBJ1-5	CASSQTSGDQPQHF
TRBV4-1	TRBJ1-1	CASSQDGTGVTEAFF
TRBV27	TRBJ2-7	CASSISGGWYEQYF
TRBV9	TRBJ1-2	CASSVEPGGYTF
TRBV28	TRBJ2-3	CASSPRTGGLDTQYF
TRBV7-9	TRBJ2-7	CASSSGPGLYF
TRBV29-1	TRBJ1-3	CSVWARENTIYF
TRBV10-1	TRBJ2-2	CASSDDRVTGELFF
TRBV5-6	TRBJ2-7	CASSLGPVSEQYF
TRBV13	TRBJ2-7	CASSAGQGTSYEQYF
TRBV12-3/TRBV12-4	TRBJ2-1	CASSPRQGFRNNEQFF
TRBV30	TRBJ1-1	CAWSQPTVTEAFF
TRBV7-6	TRBJ2-5	CASSERGGQETQYF
TRBV28	TRBJ1-6	CASSSRTVFSYNSPLHF
TRBV29-1	TRBJ2-7	CSVRSSGDYEQYF
TRBV6-4	TRBJ2-5	CASSDSKFRGQETQYF
TRBV9	TRBJ2-7	CASSPRQGISYGQYF
TRBV28	TRBJ1-4	CASSLWGQGGEKLFF
TRBV9	TRBJ2-2	CASSPYSMNTGELFF
TRBV29-1	TRBJ2-7	CSVEVVTSYEQYF
TRBV4-1	TRBJ2-1	CASSQEQGFDEQFF
TRBV24-1	TRBJ2-1	CATSDYGGGHYNEQFF
TRBV5-1	TRBJ1-1	CASSHRDRNTEAFF
TRBV28	TRBJ1-5	CASRPGQGVQPQHF
TRBV12-3/TRBV12-4	TRBJ2-5	CASSFLAGGQETQYF
TRBV4-3	TRBJ2-1	CASSPRLAGGYDEQFF
TRBV29-1	TRBJ1-5	CSVVTGGWDQPQHF
TRBV12-3/TRBV12-4	TRBJ2-3	CASSYVGEGRRLSTDTQYF
TRBV6-5	TRBJ2-1	CASSTGYNEQFF
TRBV12-3/TRBV12-4	TRBJ2-7	CASRGGALGSYEQYF
TRBV14	TRBJ2-7	CASSLSQGKAYEQYF
TRBV5-5	TRBJ2-1	CASSLGLSWDEQFF
TRBV7-3	TRBJ1-1	CASSPTHSNTEAFF
TRBV4-1	TRBJ1-1	CASQGMNTEAFF
TRBV10-3	TRBJ2-7	CAIRRGQAHEQYF